The 26 T cell receptor beta chains given below trace back to one sample, sequenced in a study of T cells expressing NK-cell markers. TCRdb re-called the 5' RACE reads and shows each CDR3 protein once, DNA omitted. The table lists 250,000 to 300,000 distinct CDR3 sequences. Sequenced input: blood T cells: a sorted CD56 or NKG2C T cell subset, CD4+ or CD8+ T cells, or bulk PBMC T cells (not recorded which). These receptor sequences come from a woman between 18 and 75 years old in good health.

The chain recombines TRBV3-1 with TRBJ2-2. This CDR3 is built from 15 residues. The V gene's germline CDR1 is LGHDT and CDR2 YNNKEL (reference sequence). The CDR3 sequence: CASSQSTRFTGELFF.

This chain connects TRBV6-1 to TRBJ1-2. CDR3 size: 12 residues. Germline lookup yields CDR1 MNHNS and CDR2 SASEGT. The CDR3: CASTEVDYGYTF.

The chain carries TRBV7-2 and TRBJ1-1; the D call from TCRdb, TRBD1, cannot be confirmed without DNA. Germline V gene data show CDR1 as SGHTA and CDR2 as FQGNSA. CDR3 length equals 17 residues. The CDR3 spells CASSLQPQGMGNTEAFF.

V and J are TRBV9 and TRBJ2-2; TCRdb outputs TRBD1, but without DNA this stays unchecked. Germline V gives CDR1 SGDLS, CDR2 YYNGEE. The CDR3 sequence is 14 residues long. CDR3 protein: CASSWTGNTGELFF.

V and J are TRBV6-5 and TRBJ2-1. The CDR3 is made up of 14 amino acids. Germline V CDR1 and CDR2: MNHEY, SVGAGI. CDR3 sequence reads: CASSYSRGLGEQFF.

The chain combines TRBV6-2 or TRBV6-3 with TRBJ1-1; TCRdb proposes TRBD1, but this gene call is untestable without DNA. This CDR3 is 13 amino acids long. Germline assignment: CDR1 MNHEY and CDR2 SVGEGT. The CDR3 reads CASSPTGVRGAFF.

J is TRBJ1-2 and V is TRBV20-1. CDR3 length: 13 residues. Per germline, CDR1 DFQATT and CDR2 SNEGSKA (reference sequence). The CDR3 sequence is CSSSPPSNYGYTF.

This chain joins TRBV6-1 and TRBJ2-4; TCRdb's D call of TRBD2 is untestable without DNA. The CDR3 sequence is 14 residues long. CDR1 and CDR2 (germline): MNHNS, SASEGT. The CDR3 region is CASKTRGGKNIQYF.

The rearrangement links TRBV20-1 to TRBJ1-4. Germline-derived CDR1 and CDR2 are DFQATT and SNEGSKA (reference sequence). The CDR3 spans 16 residues. Here the CDR3 reads CSASFRPEATNEKLFF.

The CDR3 reads CSARNYGAAGELFF. The genes are TRBV20-1 and TRBJ2-2; the TCRdb D gene call, TRBD2, has no DNA to confirm it. The V gene's germline CDR1 is DFQATT and CDR2 SNEGSKA (reference sequence). CDR3 length: 14 residues.

The gene calls are TRBV29-1 and TRBJ2-3; with no DNA, the TCRdb D assignment of TRBD1 cannot be verified. The length of the CDR3 is 14 residues. Germline V gives CDR1 SQVTM, CDR2 ANQGSEA. The CDR3 sequence is CSVNRGLSTDTQYF.

This chain joins TRBV4-1 and TRBJ2-6; the D call of TRBD2 rests on TCRdb alone, since no DNA is present to check it. The CDR3 runs to 19 residues. Germline V gene lookup returns CDR1 MGHRA and CDR2 YSYEKL. The CDR3: CASSQGAVPGLSGANVLTF.

This chain connects TRBV10-1 to TRBJ2-1; without DNA, the TCRdb call of TRBD2 cannot be checked. The CDR3 is 17 amino acids. Per germline, CDR1 WNHNN and CDR2 SYGVQD (reference sequence). The CDR3 spells CASSDRSSGGLYNEQFF.

The chain is built from TRBV7-2 and TRBJ2-1; TCRdb calls TRBD2, which cannot be checked without DNA. The CDR3 extends over 15 amino acids. Germline V gives CDR1 SGHTA, CDR2 FQGNSA. The CDR3 is CASSLRSSTSGRQFF.

The V gene is TRBV2, the J gene TRBJ2-3; checking the TCRdb D call of TRBD1 is not possible without DNA. Germline loops: CDR1 SNHLY, CDR2 FYNNEI. The CDR3 sequence is 13 residues long. CDR3: CASTGFGVDTQYF.

The chain links TRBV10-2 to TRBJ1-5. The CDR3 consists of 14 residues. The germline CDR1 and CDR2 sequences are WSHSY and SAAADI. CDR3 amino acids: CASSESGPNQPQHF.

The chain joins TRBV28 to TRBJ2-4; TCRdb designates TRBD1, a call that cannot be tested without DNA. Germline CDR1 is MDHEN and CDR2 is SYDVKM. The CDR3 spans 15 residues. CDR3 sequence reads: CASSVPPGSRDIQYF.

The rearrangement joins TRBV20-1 to TRBJ2-1; TCRdb gives TRBD1 as the D gene, but with no DNA this cannot be confirmed. CDR1 is DFQATT and CDR2 is SNEGSKA in the germline V gene (reference sequence). The CDR3 loop spans 15 amino acids. The CDR3 loop is CSALRDASSYNEQFF.

The V gene is TRBV5-1, the J gene TRBJ2-5. Germline V CDR1 and CDR2: SGHRS, YFSETQ. This CDR3 has 13 amino acids. CDR3 amino acids: CASSTGLQETQYF.

The chain uses TRBV27 and TRBJ1-1; TCRdb designates TRBD1, a call that cannot be tested without DNA. Germline lookup yields CDR1 MNHEY and CDR2 SMNVEV (reference sequence). CDR3 length equals 16 residues. The CDR3 here is CASRTRGEIMNTEAFF.

The V and J genes are TRBV12-3 or TRBV12-4 and TRBJ1-2; TCRdb names TRBD1, which stays unverified in the absence of DNA. This CDR3 is 12 amino acids long. Here the CDR3 reads CASRTDSYGYTF.

The rearrangement links TRBV28 to TRBJ2-1; as DNA is missing, the TRBD2 call by TCRdb cannot be tested. The CDR3 extends over 15 amino acids. The V gene's germline CDR1 is MDHEN and CDR2 SYDVKM. CDR3 residues: CASSTSSARGNEQFF.

The chain has TRBV2 and TRBJ2-7; TCRdb reports TRBD2, a call that lacks DNA to check it against. Germline lookup yields CDR1 SNHLY and CDR2 FYNNEI. The CDR3 spans 14 residues. CDR3 amino acids: CASIKREGLYEQYF.

The chain has TRBV29-1 and TRBJ2-1; TCRdb lists TRBD1, though no DNA is available to test this call. The CDR3 loop spans 14 amino acids. Germline V gene sequence: CDR1 SQVTM, CDR2 ANQGSEA. The CDR3 here is CSVGRQGAVNEQFF.

This chain links TRBV6-5 with TRBJ2-3; TCRdb proposes TRBD1, but this gene call is untestable without DNA. This CDR3 has 14 residues. In germline, CDR1 is MNHEY, CDR2 SVGAGI. CDR3 in amino acids: CASSYDRPPDTQYF.

The rearrangement uses TRBV4-3 and TRBJ2-3. Germline CDR1 reads LGHNA; CDR2 reads YSLEER. CDR3 size: 15 residues. The CDR3 region is CASSQDLLPGGTQYF.